These 8 T cell receptor beta chains were all obtained from the same sample, sequenced in a study of T cell repertoires in cytomegalovirus infection. For these receptors, no antigen is known. TCRdb used MiXCR to reprocess the reads, holding one entry per CDR3 protein. Of about 220,000 distinct CDR3 sequences listed, 35% to 40% are singletons. The sample was CD8+ T cells from cultured PBMCs, taken from culture after CMV antigen stimulation. Source of these receptors: a human donor in good health (CMV status not recorded). Some clones in this sample may be carry-over from other donors' samples.

The J gene is TRBJ2-7, the V gene TRBV7-8; D possibly corresponds to TRBD2 (7 bases). Germline lookup yields CDR1 SGHVS and CDR2 FQNEAQ. The V and J ends lost 1 base and 0 bases respectively, with 16 bases between them. The CDR3 loop spans 17 amino acids. The CDR3 region is CASSLEAGRGHSYEQYF. The CDR3 bases are TGTGCCAGCAGCTTAGAGGCTGGGAGGGGACACTCCTACGAGCAGTACTTC.

In this sample, this clonotype turned up a few times. The J gene is TRBJ1-2, the V gene TRBV27, with 10 bases fitting TRBD1. The CDR3 is 18 residues long. CDR1 MNHEY and CDR2 SMNVEV come from the germline V gene (reference sequence). J was trimmed by 4 bases and V by 5 bases; bases with no gene match: 16. Here the CDR3 reads CASSASGTGAPHGYGYTF. CDR3 coding DNA: TGTGCCAGCAGTGCCTCCGGGACAGGGGCCCCCCACGGCTATGGCTACACCTTC.

The gene calls are TRBV12-3 or TRBV12-4 and TRBJ2-1, with 8 bases matching TRBD2. V shed 4 bases and J 2 bases; nucleotides not matched to a gene: 7. The CDR3 totals 16 residues. Written as DNA, the CDR3 is TGTGCCAGCAGTTCCGTTAGCGGGGAGCCCTACAATGAGCAGTTCTTC. Translation gives CASSSVSGEPYNEQFF.

This clonotype appeared many times. This sequence joins TRBV7-2 and TRBJ1-2, with 11 bases identical to TRBD1. The germline V gene encodes CDR1 SGHTA and CDR2 FQGNSA. The CDR3 consists of 16 residues. J gave up 4 bases and V 4 bases, and 8 bases lay outside the gene matches. The CDR3 region is CASSSPGQGVVYGYTF. The CDR3, as DNA: TGTGCCAGCAGCTCACCGGGACAGGGGGTTGTCTATGGCTACACCTTC.

V and J are TRBV5-6 and TRBJ1-1, with D uncertain. Trimming pared 4 bases from V and 5 bases from J, leaving 15 bases between. CDR1 and CDR2 (germline): SGHDT, YYEEEE. This CDR3 is built from 14 residues. CDR3 nucleotide sequence: TGTGCCAGCAGCCAGGACCGAGGAACGACTGAAGCTTTCTTT. This sequence encodes CASSQDRGTTEAFF.

The chain couples TRBV6-2 or TRBV6-3 to TRBJ2-1, with 9 bases matching TRBD1. This CDR3 region has 14 residues. The ends lost 7 bases at V and 6 bases at J; junction bases unmatched: 7. The germline CDR1 and CDR2 sequences are MNHEY and SVGEGT. CDR3 residues: CASINRGLVNEQFF. DNA of the CDR3: TGTGCCAGCATTAACAGGGGGCTGGTCAATGAGCAGTTCTTC.

The chain employs TRBV11-2 and TRBJ1-2; D is unclear. Germline V lookup: CDR1 SGHAT, CDR2 FQNNGV. This CDR3 is 15 amino acids long. With 5 bases removed from V and 8 bases from J, the gap between germline ends came to 21 bases. CDR3 sequence: CASSPRPFISKGYTF. Written as DNA, the CDR3 is TGTGCCAGCAGCCCTCGACCATTCATCTCTAAAGGCTACACCTTC.

Only a few counts were recorded for this clonotype. The chain links TRBV28 to TRBJ1-1; a possible D gene is TRBD1 (5 bases). The CDR3 is 15 amino acids. The germline V and J ends were trimmed by 6 bases and 4 bases, with 18 bases remaining between them. Germline V lookup: CDR1 MDHEN, CDR2 SYDVKM. The CDR3 loop is CASSSLGSGGTEAFF. CDR3 DNA: TGTGCCAGCAGCTCCCTCGGGAGCGGGGGCACTGAAGCTTTCTTT. The complete variable domain, with remaining parts taken from reference TRBV28 and TRBJ1-1, reads DVKVTQSSRYLVKRTGEKVFLECVQDMDHENMFWYRQDPGLGLRLIYFSYDVKMKEKGDIPEGYSVSREKKERFSLILESASTNQTSMYLCASSSLGSGGTEAFFGQGTRLTVV.